This T cell receptor beta chain originates from a study of OX40 agonist ivuxolimab in advanced cancers. Repertoires were generated with immunoSEQ multiplex PCR, while TCRdb's copy carries only in-frame clones and drops some. The data show 42,000 or so clones, approximately 83% seen once. Source: CD4+ or CD8+ T cells sorted from blood, taken in a trial of the OX40 agonist ivuxolimab. The receptor's source is an adult with an advanced solid tumor such as melanoma, head and neck, liver or kidney cancer.

The CDR3: CASSLVGGLGETQYF. DNA for the CDR3: TGTGCCAGCAGCTTAGTGGGAGGGCTGGGAGAGACCCAGTACTTC. This chain uses TRBV11-2 with TRBJ2-5; TRBD2 matches 7 bases. Germline CDR1 is SGHAT and CDR2 is FQNNGV. Trimming cost V 1 base and J 4 bases; bases outside gene matches: 6. The CDR3 consists of 15 residues.